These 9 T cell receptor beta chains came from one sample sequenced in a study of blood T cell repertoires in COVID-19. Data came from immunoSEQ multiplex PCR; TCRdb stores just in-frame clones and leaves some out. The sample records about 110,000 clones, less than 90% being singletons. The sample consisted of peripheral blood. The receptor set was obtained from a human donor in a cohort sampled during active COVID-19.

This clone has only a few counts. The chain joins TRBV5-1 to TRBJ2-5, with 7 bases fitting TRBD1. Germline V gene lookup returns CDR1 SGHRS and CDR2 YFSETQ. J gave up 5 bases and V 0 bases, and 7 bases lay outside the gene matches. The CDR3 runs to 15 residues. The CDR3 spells CASSLVVTGRETQYF. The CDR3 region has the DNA TGCGCCAGCAGCTTGGTAGTGACAGGGCGGGAGACCCAGTACTTC.

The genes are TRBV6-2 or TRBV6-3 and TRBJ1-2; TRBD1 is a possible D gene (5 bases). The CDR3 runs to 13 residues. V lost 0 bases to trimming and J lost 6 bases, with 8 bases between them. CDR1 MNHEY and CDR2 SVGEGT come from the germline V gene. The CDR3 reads CASSYSSGNGYTF. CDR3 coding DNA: TGTGCCAGCAGTTACTCCTCAGGGAATGGCTACACCTTC.

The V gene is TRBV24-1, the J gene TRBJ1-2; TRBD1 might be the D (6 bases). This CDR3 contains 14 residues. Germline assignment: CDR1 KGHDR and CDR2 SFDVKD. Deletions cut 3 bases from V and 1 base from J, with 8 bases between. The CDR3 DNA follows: TGTGCCACCAGTGATGGGGGCGTTAACTATGGCTACACCTTC. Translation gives CATSDGGVNYGYTF.

CDR3 in DNA: TGTGCCAGCAGCAACCGGGGGAGTGTGGATACGCAGTATTTT. Its protein product is CASSNRGSVDTQYF. The chain has TRBV9 and TRBJ2-3; D possibly corresponds to TRBD2 (6 bases). Per the germline V gene, CDR1 is SGDLS and CDR2 is YYNGEE. CDR3 size: 14 residues. The V and J ends lost 4 bases and 6 bases respectively, with 15 bases between them. Full variable domain (outside the CDR3, taken from reference TRBV9 and TRBJ2-3): DSGVTQTPKHLITATGQRVTLRCSPRSGDLSVYWYQQSLDQGLQFLIQYYNGEERAKGNILERFSAQQFPDLHSELNLSSLELGDSALYFCASSNRGSVDTQYFGPGTRLTVL.

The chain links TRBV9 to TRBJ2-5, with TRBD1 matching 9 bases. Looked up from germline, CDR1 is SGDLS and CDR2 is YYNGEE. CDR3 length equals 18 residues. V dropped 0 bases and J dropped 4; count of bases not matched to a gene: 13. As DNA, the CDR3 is TGTGCCAGCAGCGTAGGGGTCACAGGGGGCAAACGGGGAGAGACCCAGTACTTC. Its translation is CASSVGVTGGKRGETQYF.

In DNA, the CDR3 is TGTGCCAGCAGCCCAGTAAAGGAGACTAATGAAAAACTGTTTTTT. Translating gives CASSPVKETNEKLFF. The chain recombines TRBV7-4 with TRBJ1-4, with D uncertain. V dropped 5 bases and J dropped 2 bases, with 12 bases sitting between them. Germline-derived CDR1 and CDR2 are SGHVT and SQSDAQ. The CDR3 extends over 15 amino acids.

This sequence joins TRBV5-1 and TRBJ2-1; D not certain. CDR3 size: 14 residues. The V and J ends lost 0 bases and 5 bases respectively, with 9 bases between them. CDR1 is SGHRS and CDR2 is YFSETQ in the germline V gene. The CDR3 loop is CASSLAGFHNEQFF. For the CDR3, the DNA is TGCGCCAGCAGCTTGGCTGGCTTTCACAATGAGCAGTTCTTC.

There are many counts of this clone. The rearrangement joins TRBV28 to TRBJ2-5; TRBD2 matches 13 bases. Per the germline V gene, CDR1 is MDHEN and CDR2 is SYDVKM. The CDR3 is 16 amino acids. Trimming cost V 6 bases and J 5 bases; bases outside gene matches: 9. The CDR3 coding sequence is TGTGCCAGCAGCTCGGCGACTAGCGGGAGGTCTGAGACCCAGTACTTC. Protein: CASSSATSGRSETQYF.

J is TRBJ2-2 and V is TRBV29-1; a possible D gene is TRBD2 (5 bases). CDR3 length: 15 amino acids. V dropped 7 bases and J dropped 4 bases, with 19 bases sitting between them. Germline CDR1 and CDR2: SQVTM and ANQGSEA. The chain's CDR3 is CSAGEVGVVTGELFF. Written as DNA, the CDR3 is TGCAGCGCTGGTGAAGTGGGAGTGGTCACCGGGGAGCTGTTTTTT.